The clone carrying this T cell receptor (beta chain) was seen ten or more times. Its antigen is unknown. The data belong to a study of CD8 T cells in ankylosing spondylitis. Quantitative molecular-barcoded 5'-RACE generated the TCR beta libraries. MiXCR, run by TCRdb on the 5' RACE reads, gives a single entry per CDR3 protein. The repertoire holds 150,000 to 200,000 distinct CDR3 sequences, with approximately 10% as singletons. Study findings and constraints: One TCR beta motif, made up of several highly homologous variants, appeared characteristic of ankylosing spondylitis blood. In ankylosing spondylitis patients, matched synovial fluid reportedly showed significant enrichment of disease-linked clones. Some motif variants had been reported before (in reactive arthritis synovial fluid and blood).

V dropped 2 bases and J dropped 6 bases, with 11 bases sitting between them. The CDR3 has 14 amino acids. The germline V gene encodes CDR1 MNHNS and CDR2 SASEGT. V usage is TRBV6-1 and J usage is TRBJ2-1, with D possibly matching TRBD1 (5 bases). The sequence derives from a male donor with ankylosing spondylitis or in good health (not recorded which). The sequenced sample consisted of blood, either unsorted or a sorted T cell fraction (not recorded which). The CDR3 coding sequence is TGTGCCAGCAGTGAAAGTGGCAGGGTCAATGAGCAGTTCTTC. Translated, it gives CASSESGRVNEQFF.